This T cell receptor (beta chain) was obtained from a study of vaccination and CD4 T cells after COVID-19. Turning to the study itself: Either a CEFX pool, an HIV-1 Nef pool, or no peptide was added to control cultures.

Study outcomes and limitations: The study found median SARS-CoV-2-reactive clonotypes rising from about 20 to 38, not significantly.

This CDR3 contains 15 residues. V shed 3 bases, J shed 2 bases, and the junction held 5 bases outside the gene matches. Germline assignment: CDR1 LNHNV and CDR2 YYDKDF (reference sequence). In its sample, this clonotype was seen a few times. Antigen specificity is unknown. With the Oncomine TCR Beta short-read assay, DNA from cultured CD4+ T cells was sequenced. MiXCR was run by TCRdb on the PCR reads, yielding one entry per CDR3 protein. The data hold some 15,000 distinct CDR3 sequences, with 42% observed a single time. The treatment was: roughly nine-day PBMC culture with coronavirus spike peptide pools or control peptides (ViraFEST assay).

The receptor's source is a human donor with COVID-19. Sequencing was done on a sample of cultured CD4+ T cells from blood. The genes are TRBV15 and TRBJ2-7; 9 bases are a match to TRBD1. CDR3 nucleotide sequence: TGTGCCACCAGCAGGTCGGGACAGGGCACCTACGAGCAGTACTTC. As protein: CATSRSGQGTYEQYF.